A single TCR beta chain is shown here with its context. Its antigen is not identified. These data belong to a study of cytomegalovirus exposure and HLA in healthy donors. General study points: Highest at DRB1 and lowest at HLA-C, TCR association rates differed among HLA loci in a later analysis. The study flagged roughly 160 TCR beta chains as cytomegalovirus-associated.

PCR employed 60 Vbeta and 13 Jbeta primers. Some clones are missing from TCRdb's copy, which holds only in-frame ones; the method was immunoSEQ multiplex PCR. The sample includes 150,000 to 250,000 clones, over 65% seen only once; the top ten take roughly 0.1%. The V segment lost 0 bases and the J segment 0 bases; nucleotides outside the gene matches: 3. CDR1 MNHEY and CDR2 SMNVEV come from the germline V gene (reference sequence). This CDR3 is 17 amino acids long. The specimen was PBMCs. The chain carries TRBV27 and TRBJ2-2; TRBD2 matches at 8 bases. This receptor was obtained from a boy younger than 10 in good health and CMV-seronegative. This CDR3 is CASSLSSGGANTGELFF. The CDR3 DNA follows: TGTGCCAGCAGTTTATCGTCCGGGGGGGCGAACACCGGGGAGCTGTTTTTT.